The 10 T cell receptor beta chains given below trace back to one sample, sequenced in a study of STAT5B mutations in CD4+ large granular lymphocyte leukemia. TCRdb's copy holds only in-frame clones and misses some; the assay was immunoSEQ multiplex PCR. Of 37,000 or so clones in the sample, nearly 90% were seen once. The specimen was CD4+ T cells from blood buffy coats. The source of these receptors is a human donor in good health.

The chain couples TRBV19 to TRBJ2-3; D is possibly TRBD1 (6 bases). CDR1 is LNHDA, CDR2 SQIVND, per germline (reference sequence). The CDR3 covers 15 residues. Between the trimmed V and J ends, which lost 6 bases and 1 base, there was a span of 14 bases. The CDR3 sequence is CASRPRTDRTDTQYF. CDR3 in DNA: TGTGCCAGTAGGCCGAGGACAGATCGCACAGATACGCAGTATTTT.

The J gene is TRBJ2-3, the V gene TRBV7-9, with a possible D match to TRBD1 (5 bases). The CDR3 totals 13 residues. The germline V gene encodes CDR1 SEHNR and CDR2 FQNEAQ (reference sequence). Deletions cut 5 bases from V and 5 bases from J, with 11 bases between. The CDR3 coding sequence is TGTGCCAGCAGCGTGGGGCAGGGAGATACGCAGTATTTT. It codes for CASSVGQGDTQYF. Full variable domain (remainder filled in from reference TRBV7-9 and TRBJ2-3): DTGVSQNPRHKITKRGQNVTFRCDPISEHNRLYWYRQTLGQGPEFLTYFQNEAQLEKSRLLSDRFSAERPKGSFSTLEIQRTEQGDSAMYLCASSVGQGDTQYFGPGTRLTVL.

The chain is built from TRBV27 and TRBJ2-3, with D possibly being TRBD2 (6 bases). The germline V gene encodes CDR1 MNHEY and CDR2 SMNVEV (reference sequence). The CDR3 totals 16 residues. V was clipped by 2 bases and J by 2 bases, with 14 bases between them. CDR3 sequence (DNA): TGTGCCAGCAGTTTACTTGTCGGGAGCTTCACAGATACGCAGTATTTT. It specifies CASSLLVGSFTDTQYF.

V gene TRBV6-1 combines with J gene TRBJ1-4, with D perhaps TRBD1 (5 bases). The germline CDR1 and CDR2 sequences are MNHNS and SASEGT. V was clipped by 2 bases and J by 3 bases, with 10 bases between them. This CDR3 spans 15 amino acids. The CDR3 here is CASSEQGQPNEKLFF. DNA of the CDR3: TGTGCCAGCAGTGAACAGGGTCAACCTAATGAAAAACTGTTTTTT.

V usage is TRBV19 and J usage is TRBJ2-3; TRBD2 matches at 12 bases. V lost 4 bases and J lost 3; bases outside the gene matches: 5. The V gene's germline CDR1 is LNHDA and CDR2 SQIVND (reference sequence). This CDR3 region has 16 residues. The CDR3 DNA follows: TGTGCCAGTAGTAAGACTAGCGGGAGACGGACAGATACGCAGTATTTT. Its translation: CASSKTSGRRTDTQYF. Full variable domain (remainder filled in from reference TRBV19 and TRBJ2-3): DGGITQSPKYLFRKEGQNVTLSCEQNLNHDAMYWYRQDPGQGLRLIYYSQIVNDFQKGDIAEGYSVSREKKESFPLTVTSAQKNPTAFYLCASSKTSGRRTDTQYFGPGTRLTVL.

The CDR3, as DNA: TGTGCCAGTAGGCCCCGGGAGTACCAAGAGACCCAGTACTTC. Its translation is CASRPREYQETQYF. The rearrangement uses TRBV19 and TRBJ2-5; tentatively, D is TRBD2 (6 bases). This CDR3 is built from 14 residues. The germline V gene encodes CDR1 LNHDA and CDR2 SQIVND (reference sequence). Trimming took 6 bases from V and 0 from J, leaving 11 bases between them. The full variable domain, in which reference TRBV19 and TRBJ2-5 provide the parts outside the CDR3, is DGGITQSPKYLFRKEGQNVTLSCEQNLNHDAMYWYRQDPGQGLRLIYYSQIVNDFQKGDIAEGYSVSREKKESFPLTVTSAQKNPTAFYLCASRPREYQETQYFGPGTRLLVL.

The chain has TRBV5-6 and TRBJ1-4; 9 positions agree with TRBD1. V lost 4 bases, J lost 4 bases, and 5 bases stayed unmatched. The CDR3 has 15 residues. The germline V gene has CDR1 SGHDT and CDR2 YYEEEE. CDR3 sequence: CASSGTDRGNEKLFF. CDR3 sequence (DNA): TGTGCCAGCAGCGGGACGGACAGGGGTAATGAAAAACTGTTTTTT.

The chain couples TRBV7-2 to TRBJ2-5; 7 bases are shared with TRBD1. CDR1 and CDR2 (germline): SGHTA, FQGNSA. The length of the CDR3 is 13 residues. With V trimmed by 6 bases and J by 7 bases, 8 bases remained unmatched. The CDR3 spells CASSSTGVVTQYF. The CDR3 DNA reads as TGTGCCAGCAGTTCTACAGGGGTGGTGACCCAGTACTTC.

V usage is TRBV4-3 and J usage is TRBJ2-3; TRBD1 agrees at 7 bases. The ends lost 3 bases at V and 2 bases at J; junction bases unmatched: 8. The CDR3 is 16 amino acids. Germline-derived CDR1 and CDR2 are LGHNA and YSLEER. The CDR3 coding sequence is TGCGCCAGCAGCCAGAGCCACAGGGGCCACACAGATACGCAGTATTTT. The encoded protein is CASSQSHRGHTDTQYF.

About this clone itself: The junction does not match germline at one end; this may be a read error. This chain uses TRBV7-7 with TRBJ2-1, with D tentatively TRBD1 or TRBD2 (5 bases each). CDR1 SSHAT and CDR2 FNYEAQ come from the germline V gene (reference sequence). This CDR3 region has 16 residues. CDR3 region: CASSLNGGFSYNEQFF. The DNA of the CDR3 is TGTGCTAGCAGCTTAAATGGGGGATTCTCCTACAATGAGCAGTTCTTC.